These T cell receptor beta chains were read from a single sample in a study of T cell responses to AZD1222 COVID-19 vaccine. Measured with immunoSEQ multiplex PCR; TCRdb has only the in-frame clones, and not every one. The profile shows roughly 93,000 clones, about 89% of them singletons. The sequencing here drew on peripheral blood, taken on day 0 of AZD1222 vaccination. All receptors derive from an adult in good health. Each CDR3 is given with its conserved first and last residue. The D gene is left open where the match is weak. Clone sizes are given selectively: once, few, many, or a class where the clone is expanded.

size: .; J: TRBJ2-1; V: TRBV21-1; D: .; CDR3: CASSKARGGPYNEQFF; DNA: TGTGCCAGCAGCAAAGCACGGGGGGGCCCCTACAATGAGCAGTTCTTC
size: .; J: TRBJ2-6; V: TRBV6-5; D: .; CDR3: CASAGSSGANVLTF; DNA: TGTGCCAGCGCGGGGAGCTCTGGGGCCAACGTCCTGACTTTC
size: .; J: TRBJ2-3; V: TRBV7-9; D: .; CDR3: CASSGTGISTDTQYF; DNA: TGTGCCAGCAGCGGAACCGGGATAAGCACAGATACGCAGTATTTT
size: .; J: TRBJ1-2; V: TRBV5-1; D: .; CDR3: CASSLVPEKMSYTF; DNA: TGCGCCAGCAGCTTGGTACCGGAAAAGATGAGCTACACCTTC
size: .; J: TRBJ1-1; V: TRBV5-6; D: TRBD1; CDR3: CASNYRDRGHTEAFF; DNA: TGTGCCAGCAACTATCGGGACAGGGGGCACACTGAAGCTTTCTTT
size: .; J: TRBJ1-1; V: TRBV12-3/TRBV12-4; D: .; CDR3: CASSLEQATEAFF; DNA: TGTGCCAGCAGTTTAGAACAGGCCACTGAAGCTTTCTTT
size: .; J: TRBJ1-1; V: TRBV15; D: .; CDR3: CATSRPFGHTEAFF; DNA: TGTGCCACCAGCAGACCCTTCGGTCACACTGAAGCTTTCTTT
size: .; J: TRBJ1-5; V: TRBV28; D: .; CDR3: CASSLLQGVNQPQHF; DNA: TGTGCCAGCAGCCTACTTCAGGGAGTGAATCAGCCCCAGCATTTT
size: .; J: TRBJ2-3; V: TRBV30; D: .; CDR3: CALGLTLTDTQYF; DNA: TGTGCGCTGGGCCTAACCTTGACAGATACGCAGTATTTT
size: .; J: TRBJ1-1; V: TRBV7-2; D: TRBD1; CDR3: CASSPRYGTGVEAFF; DNA: TGTGCCAGCAGCCCTCGATACGGGACAGGGGTTGAAGCTTTCTTT
size: .; J: TRBJ1-4; V: TRBV2; D: .; CDR3: CASSASGAYYEKLFF; DNA: TGTGCCAGCAGTGCCTCCGGGGCATACTATGAAAAACTGTTTTTT
size: .; J: TRBJ1-2; V: TRBV3-1/TRBV3-2; D: .; CDR3: CASSQGRQSRIGYTF; DNA: TGTGCCAGCAGCCAAGGGCGACAGTCCCGGATCGGCTACACCTTC
size: .; J: TRBJ1-2; V: TRBV2; D: .; CDR3: CASSDSRGNYGYTF; DNA: TGTGCCAGCAGTGACAGCCGAGGTAACTATGGCTACACCTTC
size: .; J: TRBJ1-5; V: TRBV6-5; D: .; CDR3: CASRRAGSQPQHF; DNA: TGTGCCAGCAGGAGGGCAGGTAGTCAGCCCCAGCATTTT
size: .; J: TRBJ1-2; V: TRBV29-1; D: TRBD1; CDR3: CSVQGAREGYTF; DNA: TGCAGCGTTCAGGGGGCCAGGGAGGGCTACACCTTC
size: once; J: TRBJ1-2; V: TRBV4-2; D: TRBD1; CDR3: CASSQAGTGVVGGYTF; DNA: TGTGCCAGCAGCCAGGCCGGGACAGGGGTCGTGGGTGGCTACACCTTC
size: .; J: TRBJ2-1; V: TRBV11-3; D: TRBD1; CDR3: CASSWDRGVNEQFF; DNA: TGTGCCAGCAGTTGGGACAGGGGAGTTAATGAGCAGTTCTTC
size: .; J: TRBJ1-2; V: TRBV11-2; D: TRBD1; CDR3: CASSLEPDRGGYTF; DNA: TGTGCCAGCAGCTTAGAACCAGACAGGGGTGGCTACACCTTC
size: few; J: TRBJ2-1; V: TRBV7-9; D: .; CDR3: CASSLAYNEQFF; DNA: TGTGCCAGCAGCTTAGCGTACAATGAGCAGTTCTTC
size: .; J: TRBJ2-6; V: TRBV19; D: .; CDR3: CASSIWAGSSSGANVLTF; DNA: TGTGCCAGTAGTATTTGGGCAGGATCAAGCTCTGGGGCCAACGTCCTGACTTTC
size: few; J: TRBJ2-1; V: TRBV5-1; D: TRBD1; CDR3: CASSGNRGEQFF; DNA: TGCGCCAGCAGCGGAAACAGGGGTGAGCAGTTCTTC
size: few; J: TRBJ2-1; V: TRBV4-3; D: TRBD1; CDR3: CASSQEGQRYNEQFF; DNA: TGCGCCAGCAGCCAAGAGGGACAGAGATACAATGAGCAGTTCTTC
size: .; J: TRBJ2-7; V: TRBV7-2; D: .; CDR3: CASSPRAYEQYF; DNA: TGTGCCAGCAGCCCCCGGGCCTACGAGCAGTACTTC
size: once; J: TRBJ2-7; V: TRBV28; D: .; CDR3: CASSAVGGGGPLYEQYF; DNA: TGTGCCAGCAGCGCGGTTGGGGGAGGGGGCCCCCTCTACGAGCAGTACTTC
size: .; J: TRBJ2-5; V: TRBV12-3/TRBV12-4; D: .; CDR3: CATRDGDQETQYF; DNA: TGTGCCACTCGGGACGGCGACCAAGAGACCCAGTACTTC
size: .; J: TRBJ2-7; V: TRBV7-6; D: .; CDR3: CASSMTESSYEQYF; DNA: TGTGCCAGCAGCATGACAGAAAGCTCCTACGAGCAGTACTTC
size: .; J: TRBJ1-1; V: TRBV5-8; D: .; CDR3: CASSLGTVGDTEAFF; DNA: TGTGCCAGCAGCTTGGGAACGGTAGGGGACACTGAAGCTTTCTTT
size: .; J: TRBJ2-2; V: TRBV4-3; D: .; CDR3: CASSQVSRPNTGELFF; DNA: TGCGCCAGCAGCCAAGTTAGCAGGCCGAACACCGGGGAGCTGTTTTTT
size: .; J: TRBJ2-1; V: TRBV7-9; D: .; CDR3: CASSLGSLGNSYNEQFF; DNA: TGTGCCAGCAGCCTTGGAAGTCTGGGGAACTCCTACAATGAGCAGTTCTTC
size: .; J: TRBJ1-5; V: TRBV19; D: .; CDR3: CASSAGWDSNQPQHF; DNA: TGTGCCAGTAGTGCCGGGTGGGACAGCAATCAGCCCCAGCATTTT
size: .; J: TRBJ2-3; V: TRBV6-4; D: TRBD2; CDR3: CASKVSGGHSDTQYF; DNA: TGTGCCAGCAAAGTCAGCGGGGGGCATTCAGATACGCAGTATTTT
size: .; J: TRBJ1-2; V: TRBV7-9; D: .; CDR3: CASSLAGQTYGYTF; DNA: TGTGCCAGCAGCTTGGCCGGACAGACTTATGGCTACACCTTC
size: .; J: TRBJ1-1; V: TRBV4-2; D: .; CDR3: CASSQDKGRTEAFF; DNA: TGTGCCAGCAGCCAAGATAAGGGGAGGACTGAAGCTTTCTTT
size: .; J: TRBJ2-1; V: TRBV29-1; D: .; CDR3: CSVRTRDEQFF; DNA: TGCAGCGTCCGTACAAGGGATGAGCAGTTCTTC
size: .; J: TRBJ2-3; V: TRBV10-3; D: TRBD1; CDR3: CAISGPGQTSATDTQYF; DNA: TGTGCCATCAGTGGTCCGGGACAGACGTCAGCGACAGATACGCAGTATTTT
size: .; J: TRBJ2-3; V: TRBV3-1/TRBV3-2; D: .; CDR3: CASSQVINWWQTTDTQYF; DNA: TGTGCCAGCAGCCAAGTGATAAATTGGTGGCAGACCACAGATACGCAGTATTTT
size: .; J: TRBJ2-3; V: TRBV7-3; D: .; CDR3: CASSSPGQRSTDTQYF; DNA: TGTGCCAGCAGCTCACCCGGACAGCGAAGCACAGATACGCAGTATTTT
size: .; J: TRBJ2-6; V: TRBV28; D: .; CDR3: CASQGDSGANVLTF; DNA: TGTGCCAGCCAGGGAGACTCTGGGGCCAACGTCCTGACTTTC
size: .; J: TRBJ2-3; V: TRBV19; D: .; CDR3: CASSIGISSTDTQYF; DNA: TGTGCCAGTAGTATCGGCATATCTAGCACAGATACGCAGTATTTT
size: .; J: TRBJ1-6; V: TRBV9; D: TRBD1; CDR3: CASSLGDRAILALHF; DNA: TGTGCCAGCAGCCTCGGGGACAGGGCCATTTTGGCCCTCCACTTT
size: .; J: TRBJ2-2; V: TRBV6-4; D: TRBD1; CDR3: CASSRDRGTGELFF; DNA: TGTGCCAGCTCCAGGGACAGGGGGACCGGGGAGCTGTTTTTT
size: .; J: TRBJ2-7; V: TRBV7-8; D: TRBD1; CDR3: CASSLVSGQLYEQYF; DNA: TGTGCCAGCAGCTTAGTTTCGGGACAGCTATACGAGCAGTACTTC
size: .; J: TRBJ1-1; V: TRBV6-5; D: .; CDR3: CASRSHLNTEAFF; DNA: TGTGCCAGCAGATCCCACCTAAACACTGAAGCTTTCTTT
size: .; J: TRBJ1-5; V: TRBV10-2; D: TRBD1; CDR3: CASNPTGRNQPQHF; DNA: TGCGCCAGCAACCCGACAGGGCGTAATCAGCCCCAGCATTTT
size: .; J: TRBJ2-3; V: TRBV19; D: TRBD2; CDR3: CASSIWGLADTDTQYF; DNA: TGTGCCAGTAGTATTTGGGGACTAGCGGACACAGATACGCAGTATTTT
size: .; J: TRBJ1-5; V: TRBV21-1; D: .; CDR3: CASPGTGVRNQPQHF; DNA: TGTGCCAGCCCCGGGACAGGGGTTCGCAATCAGCCCCAGCATTTT
size: .; J: TRBJ2-5; V: TRBV7-3; D: TRBD2; CDR3: CASSFAGGYQETQYF; DNA: TGTGCCAGCAGCTTTGCGGGGGGCTACCAAGAGACCCAGTACTTC